Presented here are 20 T cell receptor beta chains from one specimen sequenced in a study of blood T cells in healthy people across ages. Sample-barcoded 5' priming and a J-beta primer mix drove a second PCR of 7 to 11 cycles. One entry per CDR3 protein results from TCRdb running MiXCR on the 5' RACE reads. The sample contains about 1.4 million distinct CDR3 sequences, roughly 60% of which appear only once. The sample consisted of blood. Receptors originate from a man aged 18 to 30 in good health.

The rearrangement joins TRBV29-1 to TRBJ2-3; D is undetermined. Trimming removed 8 bases from V and 0 bases from J, with 18 bases in between. From germline, CDR1 is SQVTM and CDR2 ANQGSEA. The CDR3 runs to 15 residues. DNA of the CDR3: TGCAGCTTAGCACTCCCGGGTCTTAGCACAGATACGCAGTATTTT. It translates to CSLALPGLSTDTQYF.

The chain combines TRBV12-3 or TRBV12-4 with TRBJ2-3; no clear D gene. V gave up 1 base and J gave up 4 bases, with 9 bases separating them. The CDR3 runs 14 residues. This chain's CDR3 is CASSLDEAADTQYF. The CDR3, as DNA: TGTGCCAGCAGTTTAGACGAGGCTGCAGATACGCAGTATTTT.

This chain connects TRBV6-1 to TRBJ1-2, with 8 bases matching TRBD1. This CDR3 region has 15 residues. CDR1 and CDR2 from the germline V gene are MNHNS and SASEGT. J gave up 7 bases and V 1 base, and 8 bases lay outside the gene matches. CDR3 bases: TGTGCCAGCAGTGAAGTCCCGGACAGGGCACCTGGCTACACCTTC. Translating gives CASSEVPDRAPGYTF.

Only a few counts were recorded for this clonotype. V and J are TRBV2 and TRBJ2-4, with a weak D call TRBD2 (6 bases). From germline, CDR1 is SNHLY and CDR2 FYNNEI. V shed 8 bases and J shed 3 bases, with 14 bases lying between them. The CDR3 length is 14 residues. The chain's CDR3 is CASDWGGVKNIQYF. In nucleotides, the CDR3 is TGTGCCAGCGACTGGGGCGGGGTCAAAAACATTCAGTACTTC. Based on the CDR3 plus reference TRBV2 and TRBJ2-4, the full variable domain is EPEVTQTPSHQVTQMGQEVILRCVPISNHLYFYWYRQILGQKVEFLVSFYNNEISEKSEIFDDQFSVERPDGSNFTLKIRSTKLEDSAMYFCASDWGGVKNIQYFGAGTRLSVL.

This clonotype was found a few times. V and J are TRBV18 and TRBJ2-7; no firm D call. V was cut by 4 bases and J by 4 bases, with 11 bases left in between. Germline assignment: CDR1 KGHSH and CDR2 LQKENI. The CDR3 covers 13 residues. The CDR3 region has the DNA TGTGCCAGCTCACAAGTCCAGGTGTACGAGCAGTACTTC. Its protein product is CASSQVQVYEQYF.

J is TRBJ2-7 and V is TRBV10-1; D is possibly TRBD1 or TRBD2 (5 bases each). With 2 bases removed from V and 2 bases from J, the gap between germline ends came to 22 bases. Germline V gene data show CDR1 as WNHNN and CDR2 as SYGVQD (reference sequence). This CDR3 is 18 amino acids long. The CDR3 sequence is CASSETAPSGTVTYEQYF. CDR3 coding DNA: TGCGCCAGCAGTGAGACGGCGCCCTCCGGGACGGTAACCTACGAGCAGTACTTC.

The rearrangement uses TRBV12-3 or TRBV12-4 and TRBJ1-1; the D is unclear. The CDR3 consists of 13 residues. The V end lost 7 bases, the J end lost 4 bases, and 13 bases lay between the germline ends. CDR3 sequence (DNA): TGTGCCAGCATCCCCGGGCTGGGCACTGAAGCTTTCTTT. Translating gives CASIPGLGTEAFF.

The CDR3 DNA reads TGTGCCAGCAGCCAAGGCTCGGGGGTATCCTACGAGCAGTACTTC. It is translated as CASSQGSGVSYEQYF. The V gene is TRBV4-2, the J gene TRBJ2-7; D perhaps matches TRBD2 (6 bases). Germline V gives CDR1 LGHNA, CDR2 YNFKEQ. The CDR3 covers 15 residues. Trimming stripped 1 base from V and 1 base from J, with 11 bases between.

This rearrangement joins TRBV20-1 to TRBJ2-1; 8 nucleotides line up with TRBD2. The V gene's germline CDR1 is DFQATT and CDR2 SNEGSKA (reference sequence). V gave up 0 bases and J gave up 0 bases; unmatched junction bases: 7. The CDR3 is made up of 17 amino acids. This chain's CDR3 is CSARDEIAGLSYNEQFF. CDR3 nucleotide sequence: TGCAGTGCTAGAGATGAGATAGCGGGGCTCTCCTACAATGAGCAGTTCTTC.

This clonotype has at least ten counts. The chain employs TRBV27 and TRBJ2-2; either TRBD1 or TRBD2 may fit D (6 bases each). The CDR3 consists of 12 residues. With 7 bases removed from V and 5 bases from J, the gap between germline ends came to 8 bases. Per the germline V gene, CDR1 is MNHEY and CDR2 is SMNVEV (reference sequence). The chain's CDR3 is CASKGGTGELFF. CDR3 in DNA: TGTGCCAGCAAGGGGGGAACCGGGGAGCTGTTTTTT.

This rearrangement joins TRBV6-5 to TRBJ2-1; D is perhaps TRBD1 (8 bases). CDR1 and CDR2 (germline): MNHEY, SVGAGI. This CDR3 has 16 amino acids. Trimming pared 7 bases from V and 0 bases from J, leaving 16 bases between. In nucleotides, the CDR3 is TGTGCCAGCACCCGAGCGGGACAGGACTCCTACAATGAGCAGTTCTTC. The encoded protein is CASTRAGQDSYNEQFF.

This clonotype was counted once. The rearrangement joins TRBV13 to TRBJ2-1; 14 positions agree with TRBD2. This CDR3 has 23 amino acids. In germline, CDR1 is PRHDT, CDR2 FYEKMQ (reference sequence). V shed 6 bases, J shed 5 bases, and the junction held 27 bases outside the gene matches. The CDR3 here is CASSYALPITGGGLAGADNEQFF. Written as DNA, the CDR3 is TGTGCCAGCAGTTACGCTCTCCCGATTACAGGGGGGGGACTAGCGGGAGCGGACAATGAGCAGTTCTTC.

V gene TRBV20-1 combines with J gene TRBJ1-3; the D gene is possibly TRBD1 (6 bases). V gave up 7 bases and J gave up 2 bases, with 12 bases separating them. The germline CDR1 and CDR2 sequences are DFQATT and SNEGSKA (reference sequence). This CDR3 spans 13 amino acids. The CDR3 nucleotides are TGCAGTGTTGCGGGGGGCCCTGGAAACACCATATATTTT. This gives the protein CSVAGGPGNTIYF.

This chain uses TRBV12-3 or TRBV12-4 with TRBJ2-7; 7 bases are shared with TRBD2. CDR3 length equals 13 residues. V gave up 6 bases and J gave up 7 bases; unmatched junction bases: 9. The CDR3 loop reads CASRPGEGWEQYF. In DNA, the CDR3 is TGTGCCAGCAGGCCGGGGGAGGGCTGGGAGCAGTACTTC.

This clonotype was seen only a few times. This sequence joins TRBV7-2 and TRBJ1-4; 7 bases map to TRBD1. The junction had 6 bases not matched to a gene; V was cut back by 6 bases and J by 5 bases. Germline values: CDR1 SGHTA, CDR2 FQGNSA. This CDR3 spans 14 amino acids. The CDR3 loop reads CASREDRANEKLFF. The CDR3 bases are TGTGCCAGCAGAGAAGACAGGGCCAATGAAAAACTGTTTTTT.

The chain uses TRBV4-3 and TRBJ1-6; 7 bases are shared with TRBD1. In germline, CDR1 is LGHNA, CDR2 YSLEER. The V segment lost 3 bases and the J segment 7 bases; nucleotides outside the gene matches: 3. The CDR3 spans 14 residues. The CDR3 region is CASSHQGGNSPLHF. Written as DNA, the CDR3 is TGCGCCAGCAGCCATCAGGGGGGCAATTCACCCCTCCACTTT.

V is TRBV6-6 and J is TRBJ1-1; D is undetermined. The V gene lost 0 bases and the J gene lost 5 bases, with 13 bases spanning the gap. This CDR3 spans 15 amino acids. The germline V gene has CDR1 MNHNY and CDR2 SVGAGI (reference sequence). CDR3 sequence: CASSYSSRWVTEAFF. The CDR3 DNA reads as TGTGCCAGCAGTTACTCTTCGAGATGGGTTACTGAAGCTTTCTTT.

This chain joins TRBV12-3 or TRBV12-4 and TRBJ2-3; a weak D match, TRBD1 (6 bases). Trimming shortened V by 6 bases and J by 2 bases, and 15 bases separated the two germline ends. The CDR3 covers 15 residues. The CDR3 DNA is TGTGCCAGCAGGGGGGCTGAGCTACTCACAGATACGCAGTATTTT. It is translated as CASRGAELLTDTQYF.

The chain recombines TRBV4-1 with TRBJ2-1, with TRBD2 matching over 7 bases. Germline V gives CDR1 MGHRA, CDR2 YSYEKL. The CDR3 contains 19 residues. V lost 0 bases, J lost 0 bases, and 11 bases stayed unmatched. The CDR3 DNA reads as TGCGCCAGCAGCCAAGAGACGCTAGCGGACCCGAGCTCCTACAATGAGCAGTTCTTC. It codes for CASSQETLADPSSYNEQFF.

This CDR3 is CASTRPQETQYF. The CDR3, as DNA: TGTGCCAGCACCCGCCCTCAAGAGACCCAGTACTTC. This rearrangement joins TRBV6-2 or TRBV6-3 to TRBJ2-5; the D is unclear. CDR3 length equals 12 residues. Trimming stripped 7 bases from V and 2 bases from J, with 8 bases between. The germline CDR1 and CDR2 sequences are MNHEY and SVGEGT.